These 8 T cell receptor beta chains share one sample of origin, sequenced in a study of blood T cell repertoires in COVID-19. Assay used: immunoSEQ multiplex PCR; TCRdb lists only in-frame clones, some missing. The table records roughly 150,000 clones, 84% of them present only once. The sample comprised peripheral blood. Source of these receptors: an elderly woman with COVID-19, enrolled during active disease.

A note on this clone: The junction departs from germline at one end; a sequencing error may be responsible. The V call is TRBV7-3, the J call TRBJ2-2; D perhaps matches TRBD2 (6 bases). Germline V CDR1 and CDR2: SGHTA, FQGTGA. This CDR3 contains 17 residues. CDR3 sequence (DNA): TGTGCCAGCAGCTTAAATCTTCCGGCAGCGATGGGCGGGGAGCTGCTTTTT. Translated, it gives CASSLNLPAAMGGELLF.

The V gene is TRBV12-3 or TRBV12-4, the J gene TRBJ1-1, with 10 bases fitting TRBD1. Trimming at V came to 6 bases and at J to 10 bases, leaving 5 bases not matched to a gene. The CDR3 has 12 residues. CDR3 in amino acids: CASSLGQGGAFF. The CDR3 coding sequence is TGTGCCAGCAGCCTCGGACAGGGGGGAGCTTTCTTT.

This rearrangement joins TRBV7-9 to TRBJ2-7, with TRBD2 as a possible D gene (5 bases). Germline values: CDR1 SEHNR, CDR2 FQNEAQ (reference sequence). V shed 5 bases and J shed 2 bases, with 13 bases lying between them. The CDR3 consists of 14 residues. In nucleotides, the CDR3 is TGTGCCAGCAGCCGCTCTGGAGGTCCCTACGAGCAGTACTTC. It translates to CASSRSGGPYEQYF. The full variable domain, with the rest looked up from reference TRBV7-9 and TRBJ2-7, is DTGVSQNPRHKITKRGQNVTFRCDPISEHNRLYWYRQTLGQGPEFLTYFQNEAQLEKSRLLSDRFSAERPKGSFSTLEIQRTEQGDSAMYLCASSRSGGPYEQYFGPGTRLTVT.

Written as DNA, the CDR3 is TGTGCCAGCAGCACTACCGCCCGGGGTATTTACGAGCAGTACTTC. It specifies CASSTTARGIYEQYF. This chain links TRBV9 with TRBJ2-7; tentative D call: TRBD2 (5 bases). Between the trimmed V and J ends, which lost 4 bases and 4 bases, there was a span of 18 bases. The germline V gene has CDR1 SGDLS and CDR2 YYNGEE. The CDR3 has 15 residues.

The chain joins TRBV11-2 to TRBJ1-3, with D possibly TRBD1 on 6 matching bases. This CDR3 comprises 16 residues. The germline CDR1 and CDR2 sequences are SGHAT and FQNNGV. V dropped 5 bases and J dropped 0 bases, with 14 bases sitting between them. Written as DNA, the CDR3 is TGTGCCAGCAGCCCGCGATGGGGGCACTCTGGAAACACCATATATTTT. Amino acids: CASSPRWGHSGNTIYF.

The V gene is TRBV19, the J gene TRBJ2-2, with TRBD2 matching over 12 bases. From germline, CDR1 is LNHDA and CDR2 SQIVND (reference sequence). The CDR3 contains 16 residues. Trimming cost V 8 bases and J 4 bases; bases outside gene matches: 8. CDR3 region: CASGRLAGVGTGELFF. In nucleotides, the CDR3 is TGTGCCAGTGGGCGACTAGCGGGAGTAGGCACCGGGGAGCTGTTTTTT.

The CDR3 spells CASGVGGITGELFF. CDR3 nucleotide sequence: TGTGCTAGTGGTGTGGGGGGCATCACCGGGGAGCTGTTTTTT. V usage is TRBV12-5 and J usage is TRBJ2-2; either TRBD1 or TRBD2 may fit D (6 bases each). The CDR3 is 14 residues long. In germline, CDR1 is LGHNT, CDR2 FRNRAP. V was trimmed by 5 bases and J by 4 bases, leaving 11 bases between them.

This rearrangement joins TRBV5-1 to TRBJ2-1, with D perhaps matching TRBD1 (6 bases). CDR3 length equals 15 residues. CDR1 and CDR2 from the germline V gene are SGHRS and YFSETQ. The germline V and J ends were trimmed by 1 base and 2 bases, with 10 bases remaining between them. In nucleotides, the CDR3 is TGCGCCAGCAGCTTGCGGCAGGGGCCCTACAATGAGCAGTTCTTC. Residues: CASSLRQGPYNEQFF.